These T cell receptor beta chains were read from a single sample in a study of cytomegalovirus exposure and HLA in healthy donors. Generated by immunoSEQ multiplex PCR, the TCRdb table keeps only in-frame clones and is missing some. The table lists roughly 220,000 clones, roughly 80% of them singletons. The sequenced sample consisted of PBMCs. The receptors here all came from a man aged 25 to 40 in good health and CMV-seronegative. CDR3s include the opening cysteine and the closing phenylalanine or tryptophan. A D gene is named only where the DNA matches it firmly. Size values are once, few and many counts, or a class for expanded clones, and some rows have none.

V gene: TRBV7-6; J gene: TRBJ2-2; D gene: -; clone size: -; CDR3 DNA: TGTGCCAGCAGCTTATGGCTCATCCTAGGTCCCCCGACCGGGGAGCTGTTTTTT; CDR3 protein: CASSLWLILGPPTGELFF
V gene: TRBV28; J gene: TRBJ1-4; D gene: -; clone size: -; CDR3 DNA: TGTGCCAGCAGTTTACGTGAAAAACTGTTTTTT; CDR3 protein: CASSLREKLFF
V gene: TRBV5-4; J gene: TRBJ2-5; D gene: TRBD2; clone size: -; CDR3 DNA: TGTGCCAGCAGCTTGGGACTAGCGGGGATGAAGACCCAGTACTTC; CDR3 protein: CASSLGLAGMKTQYF
V gene: TRBV7-6; J gene: TRBJ1-1; D gene: TRBD1; clone size: -; CDR3 DNA: TGTGCCAGCAGCTCTCAGGGGGACACTGAAGCTTTCTTT; CDR3 protein: CASSSQGDTEAFF
V gene: TRBV9; J gene: TRBJ2-3; D gene: -; clone size: -; CDR3 DNA: TGTGCCAGCAGCGTTAATCTAGTTTCAGATACGCAGTATTTT; CDR3 protein: CASSVNLVSDTQYF
V gene: TRBV11-2; J gene: TRBJ1-1; D gene: TRBD1; clone size: -; CDR3 DNA: TGTGCCAGCAGCTTTACAAGACAGGGTTTGGAAGCTTTCTTT; CDR3 protein: CASSFTRQGLEAFF
V gene: TRBV7-9; J gene: TRBJ2-3; D gene: TRBD2; clone size: once; CDR3 DNA: TGTGCCAGCGGCGGGACTAGCGGGGGGTTAACAGATACGCAGTATTTT; CDR3 protein: CASGGTSGGLTDTQYF
V gene: TRBV7-8; J gene: TRBJ2-5; D gene: -; clone size: -; CDR3 DNA: TGTGCCAGCAGCACGAGGGAGACCCAGTACTTC; CDR3 protein: CASSTRETQYF
V gene: TRBV2; J gene: TRBJ2-5; D gene: TRBD1; clone size: -; CDR3 DNA: TGTGCCGGAGGGACAGGCGATGGGGCGGGCGAGACCCAGTACTTC; CDR3 protein: CAGGTGDGAGETQYF
V gene: TRBV5-6; J gene: TRBJ2-5; D gene: TRBD1; clone size: -; CDR3 DNA: TGTGCCAGCAGCATGGTCGGACAGGGCTTGGGGGAGCAGTACTTC; CDR3 protein: CASSMVGQGLGEQYF
V gene: TRBV18; J gene: TRBJ1-2; D gene: TRBD1; clone size: -; CDR3 DNA: TGTGCCAGCTCACAGGGACAGGGGGCGCGAGGCTACACCTTC; CDR3 protein: CASSQGQGARGYTF
V gene: TRBV6-5; J gene: TRBJ1-3; D gene: -; clone size: -; CDR3 DNA: TGTGCCAGCAGTTCCACTCCTAACTCTGGAAACACCATATATTTT; CDR3 protein: CASSSTPNSGNTIYF
V gene: TRBV7-9; J gene: TRBJ1-6; D gene: -; clone size: -; CDR3 DNA: TGTTCCAGTAAGCAGGGAAATTCACCCCTCCACTTT; CDR3 protein: CSSKQGNSPLHF
V gene: TRBV28; J gene: TRBJ1-2; D gene: TRBD1; clone size: once; CDR3 DNA: TGTGCCAGCAGTTCCGGACAGGGAGAGACCACCTATGGCTACACCTTC; CDR3 protein: CASSSGQGETTYGYTF
V gene: TRBV19; J gene: TRBJ1-2; D gene: -; clone size: -; CDR3 DNA: TGTGCCAGTAGTATAGGAGGAGGGCCTGGGGGCTACACCTTC; CDR3 protein: CASSIGGGPGGYTF
V gene: TRBV29-1; J gene: TRBJ2-7; D gene: -; clone size: -; CDR3 DNA: TGCAGCGTTGAACACCAGGACAGCTACGAGCAGTACTTC; CDR3 protein: CSVEHQDSYEQYF
V gene: TRBV2; J gene: TRBJ2-7; D gene: TRBD1; clone size: few; CDR3 DNA: TGTGCCAGCAACAGGGGCTACGAGCAGTACTTC; CDR3 protein: CASNRGYEQYF
V gene: TRBV7-3; J gene: TRBJ2-7; D gene: -; clone size: -; CDR3 DNA: TGTGCCAGCAGCCCACTAGGGAATCCCAACGAGCAGTACTTC; CDR3 protein: CASSPLGNPNEQYF
V gene: TRBV27; J gene: TRBJ1-5; D gene: TRBD1; clone size: -; CDR3 DNA: TGTGCCAGCAGTTTACAGGGGGTCGATCAGCCCCAGCATTTT; CDR3 protein: CASSLQGVDQPQHF
V gene: TRBV7-9; J gene: TRBJ2-2; D gene: TRBD1; clone size: -; CDR3 DNA: TGTGCCAGCAGCCGACAGGGGGCCACCGGGGAGCTGTTTTTT; CDR3 protein: CASSRQGATGELFF
V gene: TRBV7-9; J gene: TRBJ1-2; D gene: -; clone size: -; CDR3 DNA: TGTGCCAGCAGCCCCTTGGGACTCCTCTATGGCTACACCTTC; CDR3 protein: CASSPLGLLYGYTF
V gene: TRBV7-3; J gene: TRBJ2-2; D gene: -; clone size: -; CDR3 DNA: TGTGCCAGCAGCTTGACAGGGAACACCGGGGAGCTGTTTTTT; CDR3 protein: CASSLTGNTGELFF
V gene: TRBV2; J gene: TRBJ1-2; D gene: -; clone size: once; CDR3 DNA: TGTGCCAGCAGGGGAGCTCTGGACACCTTC; CDR3 protein: CASRGALDTF
V gene: TRBV6-1; J gene: TRBJ1-5; D gene: -; clone size: -; CDR3 DNA: TGTGCCAGCAGCAGGGGTGAAAGCAATCAGCCCCAGCATTTT; CDR3 protein: CASSRGESNQPQHF
V gene: TRBV4-3; J gene: TRBJ1-1; D gene: -; clone size: -; CDR3 DNA: TGCGCCAGCAGCCAAGATCCCCAGGGAGGCCTTAACACTGAAGCTTTCTTT; CDR3 protein: CASSQDPQGGLNTEAFF
V gene: TRBV27; J gene: TRBJ1-6; D gene: -; clone size: -; CDR3 DNA: TGTGCCAGCAGTCCCGCAGGGGACTATAATTCACCCCTCCACTTT; CDR3 protein: CASSPAGDYNSPLHF
V gene: TRBV7-9; J gene: TRBJ2-1; D gene: TRBD2; clone size: once; CDR3 DNA: TGTGCCAGCAGCTTACTTGGGGGGGAGGATGAGCAGTTCTTC; CDR3 protein: CASSLLGGEDEQFF
V gene: TRBV28; J gene: TRBJ1-3; D gene: TRBD1; clone size: few; CDR3 DNA: TGTGCCAGTATGGTCGTACAGGGGGCGCCGGATAAGGCTGGAAACACCATATATTTT; CDR3 protein: CASMVVQGAPDKAGNTIYF
V gene: TRBV7-9; J gene: TRBJ1-2; D gene: TRBD1; clone size: -; CDR3 DNA: TGTGCCAGCAGCTTAAAGGGGGACAGGGACTATGGCTACACCTTC; CDR3 protein: CASSLKGDRDYGYTF
V gene: TRBV5-1; J gene: TRBJ2-7; D gene: -; clone size: -; CDR3 DNA: TGCGCCAGCAGACCGGATTCGAACAGAGCCAAGGACTTC; CDR3 protein: CASRPDSNRAKDF
V gene: TRBV4-3; J gene: TRBJ2-1; D gene: -; clone size: few; CDR3 DNA: TGCGCCAGCAGCCAAGATCGGGCTAGCTTGTACAATGAGCAGTTCTTC; CDR3 protein: CASSQDRASLYNEQFF
V gene: TRBV7-3; J gene: TRBJ2-2; D gene: TRBD2; clone size: -; CDR3 DNA: TGTGCCAGCAGCTTACTCGATAGCGGGGCGGGCGGGGAGCTGTTTTTT; CDR3 protein: CASSLLDSGAGGELFF
V gene: TRBV5-5; J gene: TRBJ2-7; D gene: TRBD2; clone size: -; CDR3 DNA: TGTGCCAGCAGCTGGACTAGCGGGCTCTACGAGCAGTACTTC; CDR3 protein: CASSWTSGLYEQYF
V gene: TRBV5-6; J gene: TRBJ1-6; D gene: TRBD1; clone size: -; CDR3 DNA: TGTGCCAGCAGCCGGGACAGGGTTGATTCACCCCTCCACTTT; CDR3 protein: CASSRDRVDSPLHF
V gene: TRBV9; J gene: TRBJ2-3; D gene: -; clone size: -; CDR3 DNA: TGTGCCAGCAGCGGCCAGCCGGGACTTAGCACAGATACGCAGTATTTT; CDR3 protein: CASSGQPGLSTDTQYF
V gene: TRBV6-5; J gene: TRBJ2-5; D gene: -; clone size: -; CDR3 DNA: TGTGCCAGCAGTTACAACCGGGATTGGGCCCAGTACTTC; CDR3 protein: CASSYNRDWAQYF
V gene: TRBV5-8; J gene: TRBJ1-5; D gene: -; clone size: -; CDR3 DNA: TGTGCCAGCAGCCTCCTCTGGGGAGGCAATCAGCCCCAGCATTTT; CDR3 protein: CASSLLWGGNQPQHF
V gene: TRBV2; J gene: TRBJ2-2; D gene: TRBD2; clone size: -; CDR3 DNA: TGTGCCAGCAGCGGGGGGGAATTCGGGGAGCTGTTTTTT; CDR3 protein: CASSGGEFGELFF
V gene: TRBV28; J gene: TRBJ2-4; D gene: TRBD1; clone size: -; CDR3 DNA: TGTGCCAGCAGTCGACAGGGCCCCAAAAACATTCAGTACTTC; CDR3 protein: CASSRQGPKNIQYF
V gene: TRBV9; J gene: TRBJ1-6; D gene: -; clone size: -; CDR3 DNA: TGTGCCCGTAGGGGATTCCGGACCTATAATTCACCCCTCCACTTT; CDR3 protein: CARRGFRTYNSPLHF
V gene: TRBV7-9; J gene: TRBJ2-5; D gene: TRBD2; clone size: -; CDR3 DNA: TGTGCCAGCAGCTTAGCAGCCATAGCGGGTTACCAAGAGACCCAGTACTTC; CDR3 protein: CASSLAAIAGYQETQYF
V gene: TRBV7-2; J gene: TRBJ2-7; D gene: TRBD2; clone size: -; CDR3 DNA: TGTGCCAGCACCGGACTAGCGGGTTCCGAGCAGTACTTC; CDR3 protein: CASTGLAGSEQYF
V gene: TRBV18; J gene: TRBJ2-7; D gene: -; clone size: -; CDR3 DNA: TGTGCCAGCTCACTGGGTGAAAGGACTATTAGCTCCTACGAGCAGTACTTC; CDR3 protein: CASSLGERTISSYEQYF
V gene: TRBV9; J gene: TRBJ2-7; D gene: -; clone size: -; CDR3 DNA: TGTGCCAGCAGCGTAGGGCGGGGGCTCTCCTACGAGCAGTACTTC; CDR3 protein: CASSVGRGLSYEQYF
V gene: TRBV2; J gene: TRBJ2-1; D gene: TRBD1; clone size: -; CDR3 DNA: TGTGCCAGCATTCTCCAAGGGACAGGGAGATCTGAGCAGTTCTTC; CDR3 protein: CASILQGTGRSEQFF
V gene: TRBV11-2; J gene: TRBJ2-4; D gene: -; clone size: -; CDR3 DNA: TGTGCCAGCAGCGAAGCGGTGACCAAAAACATTCAGTACTTC; CDR3 protein: CASSEAVTKNIQYF
V gene: TRBV5-6; J gene: TRBJ2-2; D gene: TRBD2; clone size: -; CDR3 DNA: TGTGCCAGCAGCTTGGGACTAGCGGCCGGGGAGCTGTTTTTT; CDR3 protein: CASSLGLAAGELFF
V gene: TRBV7-6; J gene: TRBJ2-6; D gene: -; clone size: -; CDR3 DNA: TGTGCCAGCAGCTCCCTTGAGATTTCTGGGGCCAGCGTCCTGACTTTC; CDR3 protein: CASSSLEISGASVLTF